The sequence of this T cell receptor (beta chain) was determined in a study of early T cells in non-severe SARS-CoV-2 infection. The germline gives CDR1 SGHTA, CDR2 FQGNSA. The CDR3 runs to 15 residues. Trimming removed 1 base from V and 7 bases from J, with 14 bases in between. Unique molecular identifiers tagged individual cDNA molecules. A single record per CDR3 protein comes from TCRdb applying MiXCR to the 5' RACE reads. The sample includes about 39,000 distinct CDR3 sequences, about 4% of them seen just once. The sample taken for sequencing was whole blood. This chain connects TRBV7-2 to TRBJ1-5; D is possibly TRBD1 (5 bases). The sequence was obtained from an adult who was a healthcare worker with PCR-confirmed SARS-CoV-2 infection or an uninfected control (not recorded which). This chain's CDR3 is CASSLVAGKEQPQHF. Written as DNA, the CDR3 is TGTGCCAGCAGCTTAGTGGCAGGGAAGGAACAGCCCCAGCATTTT.